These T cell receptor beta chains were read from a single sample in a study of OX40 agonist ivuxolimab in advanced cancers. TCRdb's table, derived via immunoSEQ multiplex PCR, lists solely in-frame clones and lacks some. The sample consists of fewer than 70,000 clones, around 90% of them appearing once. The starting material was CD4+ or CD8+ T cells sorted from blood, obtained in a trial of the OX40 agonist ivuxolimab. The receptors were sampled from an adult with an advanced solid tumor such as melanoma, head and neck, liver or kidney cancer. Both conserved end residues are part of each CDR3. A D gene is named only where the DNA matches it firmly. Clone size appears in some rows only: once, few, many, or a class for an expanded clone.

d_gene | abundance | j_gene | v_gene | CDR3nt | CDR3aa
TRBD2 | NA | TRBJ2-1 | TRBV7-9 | TGTGCCAGCAGCCTGAGACGGGAGGGATACAATGAGCAGTTCTTC | CASSLRREGYNEQFF
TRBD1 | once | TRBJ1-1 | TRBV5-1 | TGCGCCAGCAGCTTGGCCATGACAGGGGGCGACACTGAAGCTTTCTTT | CASSLAMTGGDTEAFF
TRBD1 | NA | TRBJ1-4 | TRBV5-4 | TGTGCCAGCAGCCGCCGGGACAGAGGGGAAAAACTGTTTTTT | CASSRRDRGEKLFF
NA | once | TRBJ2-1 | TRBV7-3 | TGTGCCAGCACCCCTAGAGAGCGGTTCCCGGATGAGCAGTTCTTC | CASTPRERFPDEQFF
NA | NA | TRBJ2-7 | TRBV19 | TGTGCCAGTAGTATCGGACCAGGGGGGTCCTACGAGCAGTACTTC | CASSIGPGGSYEQYF
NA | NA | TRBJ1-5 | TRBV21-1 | TGTGCCAGCAGCAAACAGAACAACAGGGCTTCTCAGCCCCAGCATTTT | CASSKQNNRASQPQHF
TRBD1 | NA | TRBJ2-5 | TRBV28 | TGTGCCAGCAGTGGGACAGACCAAGAGACCCAGTACTTC | CASSGTDQETQYF
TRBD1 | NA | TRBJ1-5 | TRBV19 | TGTGCCAGTAGTACCGGACAGGGGGCTTATCAGCCCCAGCATTTT | CASSTGQGAYQPQHF
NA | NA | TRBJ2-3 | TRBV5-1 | TGCGCCAGCAGCTTCAGCCAGCGACCAGATACGCAGTATTTT | CASSFSQRPDTQYF
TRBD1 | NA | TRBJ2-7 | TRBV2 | TGTGCCAGCAGTGAAGGAGGCGGGACAGGGAGAAACGAGCAGTACTTC | CASSEGGGTGRNEQYF
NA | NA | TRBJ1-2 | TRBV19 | TGTGCCAGTAGTAACCGGGGACGGGGCCACTATGGCTACACCTTC | CASSNRGRGHYGYTF
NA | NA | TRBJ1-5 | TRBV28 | TGTGCCAGCAGTTTATCCATGGCTACCCTTAATCAGCCCCAGCATTTT | CASSLSMATLNQPQHF
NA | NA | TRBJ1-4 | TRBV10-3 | TGTGCCAGCCGGGACCCAGTGGGAACTAATGAAAAACTGTTTTTT | CASRDPVGTNEKLFF
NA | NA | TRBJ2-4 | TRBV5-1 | TGCGCCAGCAGCTTGGAGGGGGCCAAAAACATTCAGTACTTC | CASSLEGAKNIQYF
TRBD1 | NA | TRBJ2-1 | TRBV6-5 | TGTGCCAGCAGTTACGGCGGGACAGGGAGCAATGAGCAGTTCTTC | CASSYGGTGSNEQFF
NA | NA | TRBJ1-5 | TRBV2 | TGTGCCAGCAGGGATGGATATAGCAATCAGCCCCAGCATTTT | CASRDGYSNQPQHF
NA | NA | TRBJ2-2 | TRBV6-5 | TGTGCCAGCAGTTACGACGGACATTACACCGGGGAGCTGTTTTTT | CASSYDGHYTGELFF
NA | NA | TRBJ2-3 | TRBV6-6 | TGTGCCAGCAGTGCGGGACTTGGGGTTGGCACAGATACGCAGTATTTT | CASSAGLGVGTDTQYF
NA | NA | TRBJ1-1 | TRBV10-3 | TGTGCCATCAGCCCAGAGGGGGGGAGTACTGAAGCTTTCTTT | CAISPEGGSTEAFF
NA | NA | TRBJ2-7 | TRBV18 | TGTGCCAGCTCACCACGGGCGGTTCAACACGAGCAGTACTTC | CASSPRAVQHEQYF
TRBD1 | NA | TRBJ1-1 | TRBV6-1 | TGTGCCAGCAGCCCGGCAGGGGGTGTGAACACTGAAGCTTTCTTT | CASSPAGGVNTEAFF
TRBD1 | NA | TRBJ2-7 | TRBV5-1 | TGCGCCAGCAGCTTGGACAGGGGGCCCTACGAGCAGTACTTC | CASSLDRGPYEQYF
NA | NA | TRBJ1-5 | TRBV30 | TGTGCCTGGAGTGTAGGAGGGAGCAATCAGCCCCAGCATTTT | CAWSVGGSNQPQHF
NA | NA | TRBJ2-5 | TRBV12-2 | TGTGCAAGTCGCTTAGTATCGGAATTCCGGACAGAGGATCAAGAGACCCAGTACTTC | CASRLVSEFRTEDQETQYF
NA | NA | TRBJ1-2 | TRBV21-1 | TGTGCCAGCTACCCCCAGGGGGCAATCTATGGCTACACCTTC | CASYPQGAIYGYTF
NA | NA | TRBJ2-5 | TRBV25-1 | TGTGCCAGCAGTGATTTCGGGCTCCGGGTACAGTACTTC | CASSDFGLRVQYF
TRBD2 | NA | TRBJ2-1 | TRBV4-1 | TGCGCCAGCAGCCCCGCTAGCGGGAGTTCTTCAGTCGAGCAGTTCTTC | CASSPASGSSSVEQFF
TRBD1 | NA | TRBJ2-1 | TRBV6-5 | TGTGCCAGCAGCGACAGGGGAGTGATGCAGTTCTTC | CASSDRGVMQFF
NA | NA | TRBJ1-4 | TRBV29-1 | TGCAGCGGCTTAAAAAACCCTAATGAAAAACTGTTTTTT | CSGLKNPNEKLFF
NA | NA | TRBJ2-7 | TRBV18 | TGTGCCAGCTCACCCCCCGGGGGTGGATTCTCCTACGAGCAGTACTTC | CASSPPGGGFSYEQYF
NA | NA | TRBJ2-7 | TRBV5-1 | TGCGCCAGCAGCTTGGGACTAGTTTACGAGCAGTACTTC | CASSLGLVYEQYF
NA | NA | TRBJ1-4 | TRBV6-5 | TGTGCCAGCAGTTACTCGTCCAAGGCTTGGGAAAAACTGTTTTTT | CASSYSSKAWEKLFF
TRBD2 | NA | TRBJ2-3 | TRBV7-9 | TGTGCCAGCAGCTTAGATCAAGCGGGAGTGGGAGATACGCAGTATTTT | CASSLDQAGVGDTQYF
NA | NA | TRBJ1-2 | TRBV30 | TGTGCCTGGAGCATGACCGACCGGGACAATAACTATGGCTACACCTTC | CAWSMTDRDNNYGYTF
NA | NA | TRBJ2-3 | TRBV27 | TGTGCCAGCAGTTTAAGAGGGCTGGGTACGCAGTATTTT | CASSLRGLGTQYF
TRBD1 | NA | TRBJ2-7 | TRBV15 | TGTGCCACCAGCCCATGGGACAGCTACGAGCAGTACTTC | CATSPWDSYEQYF
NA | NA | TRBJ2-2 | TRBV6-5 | TGTGCCAGCAGTCGGGACAACCTCAACACCGGGGAGCTGTTTTTT | CASSRDNLNTGELFF
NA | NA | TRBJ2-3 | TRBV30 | TGTGCCTGGAGTGTATCCCCGACTACGCAGTATTTT | CAWSVSPTTQYF
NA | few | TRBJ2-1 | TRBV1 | TGCACCAGCAGCCAAGCCCCTCCACACATGTCCTACAATGAGCAGTTCTTC | CTSSQAPPHMSYNEQFF
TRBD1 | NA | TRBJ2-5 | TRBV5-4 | TGTGCCAGCAGTCCAGACAGGGTGGAGACCCAGTACTTC | CASSPDRVETQYF
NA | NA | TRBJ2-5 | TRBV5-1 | TGCGCCAGCAGCACGGGACGCGGACAATCGGAGACCCAGTACTTC | CASSTGRGQSETQYF